These T cell receptor beta chains were read from a single sample in a study of shared clonotypes between healthy human individuals. Sequenced by immunoSEQ multiplex PCR; TCRdb stores in-frame clones only, minus some. The sample has around 1,000,000 clones, 60% to 80% seen once; the top ten hold 0.89%. The material sequenced was memory CD4+ T cells from PBMCs. These receptors came from a man between 18 and 35 years old in good health. Some clones in this sample may be carry-over from other donors' samples. CDR3s include the opening cysteine and the closing phenylalanine or tryptophan. D genes are given only for firm matches. Rows give clone size only sometimes, using once, few, many, or a class for an expanded clone.

J: TRBJ2-7; D: TRBD1; V: TRBV5-1; size: .; DNA: TGCGCCAGCAGCTTTACAGGGGGCGAGCAGTACTTC; CDR3: CASSFTGGEQYF
J: TRBJ2-2; D: .; V: TRBV25-1; size: .; DNA: TGTGCCAGCAGTGAACCGGGGGCGAACACCGGGGAGCTGTTTTTT; CDR3: CASSEPGANTGELFF
J: TRBJ2-3; D: TRBD2; V: TRBV4-2; size: .; DNA: TGTGCCAGCAGCCAAGACCCATACTCTAGCGGAAGTAGCACAGATACGCAGTATTTT; CDR3: CASSQDPYSSGSSTDTQYF
J: TRBJ2-5; D: .; V: TRBV14; size: .; DNA: TGTGCCAGCAGCCAAGTAGTCCAAGAGACCCAGTACTTC; CDR3: CASSQVVQETQYF
J: TRBJ2-1; D: TRBD2; V: TRBV4-3; size: few; DNA: TGCGCCAGCAGCCAAGATCGACTAGCGAGCACCTACAATGAGCAGTTCTTC; CDR3: CASSQDRLASTYNEQFF
J: TRBJ2-7; D: TRBD1; V: TRBV6-5; size: .; DNA: TGTGCCAGCAGTTTACGGGACAGGGGATCCTACGAGCAGTACTTC; CDR3: CASSLRDRGSYEQYF
J: TRBJ2-7; D: TRBD2; V: TRBV11-1; size: .; DNA: TGTGCCAGCACCCTAAGCGGGACCTACGAGCAGTACTTC; CDR3: CASTLSGTYEQYF
J: TRBJ2-5; D: .; V: TRBV27; size: .; DNA: TGTGCCAGCAGTTCGGTTGTCCGCGGCGGCCAAGAGACCCAGTACTTC; CDR3: CASSSVVRGGQETQYF
J: TRBJ2-1; D: TRBD2; V: TRBV7-7; size: .; DNA: TGTGCCAGCAGCTTAGCGCTGGCTAGCGGATACAATGAGCAGTTCTTC; CDR3: CASSLALASGYNEQFF
J: TRBJ1-2; D: TRBD1; V: TRBV10-3; size: .; DNA: TGTGCCATTTGCAGGGGGGAGGAGGACTATGGCTACACCTTC; CDR3: CAICRGEEDYGYTF
J: TRBJ1-1; D: .; V: TRBV2; size: once; DNA: TGTGCCAGCCAAGACAGTTTACCGAACACTGAAGCTTTCTTT; CDR3: CASQDSLPNTEAFF
J: TRBJ1-5; D: .; V: TRBV11-3; size: .; DNA: TGTGCCAGCAGCTTTACGGGTACCCATCAGCCCCAGCATTTT; CDR3: CASSFTGTHQPQHF
J: TRBJ2-7; D: TRBD2; V: TRBV10-1; size: .; DNA: TGCGCCAGCAATTGTGGGGGACTAGAAACAATCGAGCAGTACTTC; CDR3: CASNCGGLETIEQYF
J: TRBJ1-4; D: .; V: TRBV29-1; size: few; DNA: TGCAGCGTTGGGTACGGTAATGAAAAACTGTTTTTT; CDR3: CSVGYGNEKLFF
J: TRBJ1-1; D: .; V: TRBV6-1; size: .; DNA: TGTGCCAGCAGTGAAGAGGTCTCCTCGGGGACTGAAGCTTTCTTT; CDR3: CASSEEVSSGTEAFF
J: TRBJ1-5; D: .; V: TRBV7-9; size: once; DNA: TGTGCCAGCAGCCACGGGACCCTTCTGCCCCAGCATTTT; CDR3: CASSHGTLLPQHF
J: TRBJ2-5; D: TRBD2; V: TRBV13; size: .; DNA: TGTGCCAGCAGCTTAGTCGAGGGCGGGAGAAGGAAGACCCAGTACTTC; CDR3: CASSLVEGGRRKTQYF
J: TRBJ2-1; D: .; V: TRBV7-2; size: .; DNA: TGTGCCAGCAGCTTAGAAGGGAATGAGCAGTTCTTC; CDR3: CASSLEGNEQFF
J: TRBJ1-2; D: TRBD1; V: TRBV28; size: once; DNA: TGTGCCAGCAGTGAAAAACCGGGACAGGGACCCTATGGCTACACCTTC; CDR3: CASSEKPGQGPYGYTF
J: TRBJ2-7; D: .; V: TRBV9; size: .; DNA: TGTGCCAGCAGCGTAGGAGGTCAGGGGGGCTACGAGCAGTACTTC; CDR3: CASSVGGQGGYEQYF
J: TRBJ2-2; D: .; V: TRBV18; size: .; DNA: TGTGCCAGCTCACGGGCTGTAAACACCGGGGAGCTGTTTTTT; CDR3: CASSRAVNTGELFF
J: TRBJ1-2; D: .; V: TRBV6-1; size: .; DNA: TGTGCCAGCAGTGACAGACGGTTTCTCACTGGCTACACCTTC; CDR3: CASSDRRFLTGYTF
J: TRBJ2-7; D: TRBD1; V: TRBV28; size: .; DNA: TGTGCCAGCAGTTTAGAGGGGACAGGGGAGCAGTACTTC; CDR3: CASSLEGTGEQYF
J: TRBJ1-1; D: .; V: TRBV5-1; size: few; DNA: TGCGCCAGCAGCACGTCTCAAGGGAACACTGAAGCTTTCTTT; CDR3: CASSTSQGNTEAFF
J: TRBJ2-3; D: .; V: TRBV7-9; size: .; DNA: TGTGCCAGCAGCTTTTCTGCAGCGACAGATACGCAGTATTTT; CDR3: CASSFSAATDTQYF
J: TRBJ2-7; D: .; V: TRBV19; size: .; DNA: TGTGCCAGTAGTATAGGCATGGGCTCCTACGAGCAGTACTTC; CDR3: CASSIGMGSYEQYF
J: TRBJ2-5; D: TRBD2; V: TRBV28; size: .; DNA: TGTGCCAGCAGCTCCGCGAAGGCAGCGGGAACACAAGAGACCCAGTACTTC; CDR3: CASSSAKAAGTQETQYF
J: TRBJ2-5; D: TRBD2; V: TRBV5-4; size: once; DNA: TGTGCCAGCAGCCAACTAGCGTTCCAAGAGACCCAGTACTTC; CDR3: CASSQLAFQETQYF
J: TRBJ2-3; D: TRBD1; V: TRBV9; size: .; DNA: TGTGCCAGCAGCGCCCGACAGGGGGCAACAGATACGCAGTATTTT; CDR3: CASSARQGATDTQYF
J: TRBJ1-2; D: TRBD1; V: TRBV5-1; size: .; DNA: TGCGCCAGCAGCGACCGGGACAGTAACTATGGCTACACCTTC; CDR3: CASSDRDSNYGYTF
J: TRBJ2-7; D: TRBD2; V: TRBV27; size: few; DNA: TGTGCCAGCAGACTAGCGGGACCCGCCTACGAGCAGTACTTC; CDR3: CASRLAGPAYEQYF
J: TRBJ1-4; D: TRBD1; V: TRBV5-6; size: .; DNA: TGTGCCAGCAGTAACGGACAGGGGCCTAATGAAAAACTGTTTTTT; CDR3: CASSNGQGPNEKLFF
J: TRBJ2-7; D: TRBD1; V: TRBV9; size: .; DNA: TGTGCCAGCAGCGTTACGAGGGACAGCTCCTACGAGCAGTACTTC; CDR3: CASSVTRDSSYEQYF
J: TRBJ1-2; D: .; V: TRBV28; size: .; DNA: TGTGCCAGCAGTTTACGGCCTAACTATGGCTACACCTTC; CDR3: CASSLRPNYGYTF
J: TRBJ2-1; D: .; V: TRBV4-2; size: .; DNA: TGTGCCAGCAGCCAAGTCACGCCTGGCTCCTACAATGAGCAGTTCTTC; CDR3: CASSQVTPGSYNEQFF
J: TRBJ2-6; D: .; V: TRBV6-5; size: .; DNA: TGTGCCAGCAGTTACCCTTCCAGCTCTGGGGCCAACGTCCTGACTTTC; CDR3: CASSYPSSSGANVLTF
J: TRBJ2-1; D: TRBD2; V: TRBV7-2; size: .; DNA: TGTGCCAGCAGCCTCGGGACTAGCGGGAGGGCCTTTAATGAGCAGTTCTTC; CDR3: CASSLGTSGRAFNEQFF
J: TRBJ1-4; D: .; V: TRBV6-5; size: .; DNA: TGTGCCAGCAGTGACCGCAGGGATAATGAAAAACTGTTTTTT; CDR3: CASSDRRDNEKLFF
J: TRBJ2-2; D: .; V: TRBV7-3; size: .; DNA: TGTGCCAGCAGCTTACAGGGGTACGGGGAGCTGTTTTTT; CDR3: CASSLQGYGELFF
J: TRBJ2-2; D: TRBD1; V: TRBV5-1; size: few; DNA: TGCGCCAGCAGCTTGGGCAGACAGGGCACCGGGGAGCTGTTTTTT; CDR3: CASSLGRQGTGELFF
J: TRBJ1-2; D: .; V: TRBV5-4; size: .; DNA: TGTGCCAGCAGCTTGAGGGTGGACTATGGCTACACCTTC; CDR3: CASSLRVDYGYTF
J: TRBJ2-5; D: .; V: TRBV28; size: .; DNA: TGTGCCAGCAGTTTACCAGGGGGGGCGGAAGAGACCCAGTACTTC; CDR3: CASSLPGGAEETQYF
J: TRBJ2-7; D: .; V: TRBV7-6; size: few; DNA: TGTGCCAGCAGCTTAGGGTGGCAGGGGACCAACGAGCAGTACTTC; CDR3: CASSLGWQGTNEQYF
J: TRBJ1-2; D: .; V: TRBV19; size: few; DNA: TGTGCCAGCGCGAGTCGGGATGCCGGTGGCTACACCTTC; CDR3: CASASRDAGGYTF
J: TRBJ1-1; D: .; V: TRBV21-1; size: .; DNA: TGTGCCAGCAGCAGGAACCGGAACACTGAAGCTTTCTTT; CDR3: CASSRNRNTEAFF
J: TRBJ2-2; D: TRBD2; V: TRBV27; size: .; DNA: TGTGCCAGCAGCAAGGGACTAGCGGGAGGTAGCGGGGAGCTGTTTTTT; CDR3: CASSKGLAGGSGELFF
J: TRBJ2-1; D: TRBD2; V: TRBV27; size: once; DNA: TGTGCCAGCGGACGCGAGGGACTACCGAGAGGTCATGAGCAGTTCTTC; CDR3: CASGREGLPRGHEQFF
J: TRBJ2-7; D: .; V: TRBV19; size: few; DNA: TGTGCCAGTAGTAGCTGGCCCCTTGCCTACGAGCAGTACTTC; CDR3: CASSSWPLAYEQYF